One and the same sample provided the 27 T cell receptor beta chains below, sequenced in a study of CD8 T cells in ankylosing spondylitis. TCRdb redid the calling of the 5' RACE reads with MiXCR, one entry per CDR3 protein. Among 250,000 or so distinct CDR3 sequences listed, approximately 12% were seen once. Input material: blood, either unsorted or a sorted T cell fraction (not recorded which). The receptors here all came from a male donor with ankylosing spondylitis or in good health (not recorded which).

The chain uses TRBV5-1 and TRBJ2-1, with 16 bases matching TRBD2. The length of the CDR3 is 16 residues. The ends lost 3 bases at V and 9 bases at J; junction bases unmatched: 6. The germline CDR1 and CDR2 sequences are SGHRS and YFSETQ. The CDR3 sequence is CASSSGLAGGQGEQFF. In nucleotides, the CDR3 is TGCGCCAGCAGCTCGGGACTAGCGGGAGGGCAGGGTGAGCAGTTCTTC. The complete variable domain, with remaining parts taken from reference TRBV5-1 and TRBJ2-1, reads KAGVTQTPRYLIKTRGQQVTLSCSPISGHRSVSWYQQTPGQGLQFLFEYFSETQRNKGNFPGRFSGRQFSNSRSEMNVSTLELGDSALYLCASSSGLAGGQGEQFFGPGTRLTVL.

Ten or more counts support this clonotype. J is TRBJ1-2 and V is TRBV10-3; weak D call: TRBD1 (6 bases). Per germline, CDR1 ENHRY and CDR2 SYGVKD. CDR3 length: 14 amino acids. Trimming took 6 bases from V and 6 from J, leaving 17 bases between them. The CDR3 spells CAIRAPGDRHGYTF. CDR3 sequence (DNA): TGTGCCATCAGAGCCCCAGGGGATCGGCATGGCTACACCTTC.

Many counts were recorded for this clonotype. The chain couples TRBV20-1 to TRBJ2-2, with TRBD2 as a possible D gene (6 bases). This CDR3 is built from 14 residues. Germline lookup yields CDR1 DFQATT and CDR2 SNEGSKA (reference sequence). The ends were cut back, 0 bases at V and 8 bases at J, with 13 bases in the middle. CDR3 loop: CSARDIAGLGELFF. The DNA of the CDR3 is TGCAGTGCTAGAGATATTGCGGGATTAGGGGAGCTGTTTTTT.

This chain uses TRBV4-2 with TRBJ2-3; D may be TRBD2 (6 bases). Trimming left V 0 bases short and J 4 bases short, with 11 bases between. The CDR3 covers 15 residues. In germline, CDR1 is LGHNA, CDR2 YNFKEQ. For the CDR3, the DNA is TGTGCCAGCAGCCAAGATCAGGAGGGAGCAGATACGCAGTATTTT. This sequence encodes CASSQDQEGADTQYF.

Ten or more counts support this clonotype. The V call is TRBV15, the J call TRBJ1-4; 11 nucleotides match TRBD1. V was clipped by 5 bases and J by 7 bases; unmatched bases: 3. CDR1 and CDR2 (germline): LNHNV, YYDKDF (reference sequence). CDR3 size: 14 residues. CDR3 DNA sequence: TGTGCCACCAGCTTGGACAGGGGGCGTGAAAAACTGTTTTTT. Translated, it gives CATSLDRGREKLFF.

In its sample, this clonotype was seen once. A read error may explain this, as a much larger clone is one base away. This chain uses TRBV3-1 with TRBJ2-3; no definite D call. Germline CDR1 reads LGHDT; CDR2 reads YNNKEL (reference sequence). The length of the CDR3 is 13 residues. CDR3 region: CVSTRASADTQYF. Here the CDR3 DNA reads TGTGTCAGCACAAGGGCTTCCGCGGATACGCAGTATTTT.

This clonotype was observed a few times. The chain is built from TRBV7-9 and TRBJ2-1; the match to TRBD2 covers 11 bases. The CDR3 has 16 residues. Germline V gene lookup returns CDR1 SEHNR and CDR2 FQNEAQ (reference sequence). The V and J ends lost 1 base and 10 bases, in that order; junction bases with no gene match: 9. The chain's CDR3 is CASSLVASGRSGEQFF. The DNA of the CDR3 is TGTGCCAGCAGCTTAGTGGCTAGCGGGAGGTCAGGCGAGCAGTTCTTC.

This clonotype was seen many times. The CDR3: CASTPGDNRAFF. CDR3 sequence (DNA): TGTGCCAGCACCCCTGGGGACAATCGAGCTTTCTTT. The V call is TRBV7-9, the J call TRBJ1-1, with TRBD1 as a possible D gene (6 bases). Germline V gives CDR1 SEHNR, CDR2 FQNEAQ (reference sequence). This CDR3 contains 12 residues. With 7 bases removed from V and 10 bases from J, the gap between germline ends came to 16 bases.

In its sample, this clonotype was seen many times. The V gene is TRBV9, the J gene TRBJ2-1, with 7 bases fitting TRBD1. The CDR3 totals 14 residues. V shed 6 bases and J 5 bases; nucleotides not matched to a gene: 8. Germline-derived CDR1 and CDR2 are SGDLS and YYNGEE. This chain's CDR3 is CASKPGQSNNEQFF. CDR3 nucleotide sequence: TGTGCCAGCAAACCGGGACAGTCCAACAATGAGCAGTTCTTC. Together with reference TRBV9 and TRBJ2-1, the CDR3 gives the full variable domain: DSGVTQTPKHLITATGQRVTLRCSPRSGDLSVYWYQQSLDQGLQFLIQYYNGEERAKGNILERFSAQQFPDLHSELNLSSLELGDSALYFCASKPGQSNNEQFFGPGTRLTVL.

The rearrangement joins TRBV5-6 to TRBJ1-3; maybe TRBD1 (5 bases). Germline values: CDR1 SGHDT, CDR2 YYEEEE. The V and J ends lost 9 bases and 3 bases respectively, with 16 bases between them. The length of the CDR3 is 14 residues. CDR3 loop: CAMGPGGIGNTIYF. The CDR3 nucleotides are TGTGCCATGGGCCCCGGGGGGATTGGAAACACCATATATTTT.

This clonotype was picked up many times. The chain has TRBV20-1 and TRBJ1-2; D unresolved. The CDR3 contains 12 residues. Trimming removed 6 bases from V and 2 bases from J, with 10 bases in between. The V gene's germline CDR1 is DFQATT and CDR2 SNEGSKA (reference sequence). CDR3 nucleotides: TGCAGTGCGGTAACAGAGAACTATGGCTACACCTTC. Translating it yields CSAVTENYGYTF.

This chain uses TRBV12-3 or TRBV12-4 with TRBJ1-1; D possibly corresponds to TRBD1 (5 bases). The CDR3 length is 13 residues. V was pared by 6 bases and J by 3 bases, with 11 bases between. The CDR3 spells CASRFTGDTEAFF. The CDR3 region has the DNA TGTGCCAGCAGGTTTACAGGCGACACTGAAGCTTTCTTT.

Notes on this clonotype: A read error may be the cause here, since a much bigger clone is one base away. The CDR3 is CTSSLVGTPYGYTF. DNA for the CDR3: TGTACCAGCAGCTTAGTAGGGACACCATATGGCTACACCTTC. The V and J genes are TRBV7-9 and TRBJ1-2; maybe TRBD1 (6 bases). Germline CDR1 SEHNR, CDR2 FQNEAQ (reference sequence). The CDR3 loop spans 14 amino acids.

Ten or more counts support this clonotype. The chain carries TRBV12-3 or TRBV12-4 and TRBJ1-2; tentatively, D is TRBD1 (5 bases). The CDR3 is 14 amino acids. V lost 6 bases and J lost 8, with 19 bases in between. CDR3 nucleotide sequence: TGTGCCAGCAGCCCTGGGGCCAGTCCGAGGGGCTACACCTTC. This encodes CASSPGASPRGYTF.

This clonotype was seen ten or more times. This chain joins TRBV7-2 and TRBJ2-2; possible D gene TRBD1, 6 bases. In germline, CDR1 is SGHTA, CDR2 FQGNSA. The CDR3 totals 15 residues. V was clipped by 5 bases and J by 1 base, with 11 bases between them. The CDR3 DNA reads TGTGCCAGCAGCCTGGACAGCGGGAACACCGGGGAGCTGTTTTTT. As protein: CASSLDSGNTGELFF.

Ten or more counts support this clonotype. The J gene is TRBJ2-1, the V gene TRBV20-1; D is possibly TRBD2 (6 bases). CDR1 DFQATT and CDR2 SNEGSKA come from the germline V gene (reference sequence). V lost 0 bases to trimming and J lost 8 bases, with 11 bases between them. This CDR3 region has 13 residues. CDR3 in amino acids: CSARDVSSDEQFF. CDR3 bases: TGCAGTGCTAGAGATGTGTCTAGCGATGAGCAGTTCTTC.

As regards this clonotype: A much larger clone differs by one base, so this may be a read error. The chain has TRBV10-3 and TRBJ2-7; 10 nucleotides align to TRBD1. The CDR3 is made up of 13 amino acids. Germline V gene sequence: CDR1 ENHRY, CDR2 SYGVKD. The CDR3 DNA sequence: TGTACCATCAGAGGACAGGGGGGGGACGAGCAGTACTTC. It encodes CTIRGQGGDEQYF.

This clonotype was counted a few times. This chain uses TRBV5-1 with TRBJ2-7; the D gene could be TRBD1 or TRBD2 (5 bases each). The germline V gene has CDR1 SGHRS and CDR2 YFSETQ. The CDR3 has 15 amino acids. The V end lost 4 bases, the J end lost 3 bases, and 17 bases lay between the germline ends. The CDR3 DNA is TGCGCCAGCAGCGGGACGGCGGATCCCTTCTACGAGCAGTACTTC. This encodes CASSGTADPFYEQYF.

The table lists this clonotype with many counts. J is TRBJ2-1 and V is TRBV3-1; weak D call: TRBD1 (5 bases). Germline assignment: CDR1 LGHDT and CDR2 YNNKEL (reference sequence). The CDR3 is 13 residues long. V was trimmed by 1 base and J by 15 bases, leaving 16 bases between them. CDR3 in DNA: TGTGCCAGCAGCCAAGGGTCGGGCAGGGCCGGGTTCTTC. Amino acid sequence: CASSQGSGRAGFF.

This clonotype was picked up many times. The J gene is TRBJ2-3, the V gene TRBV5-1; 8 bases line up with TRBD2. V shed 3 bases and J 4 bases; nucleotides not matched to a gene: 10. Germline V CDR1 and CDR2: SGHRS, YFSETQ. There are 16 residues in the CDR3. CDR3 sequence: CASSSHGRGGPDTQYF. CDR3 DNA: TGCGCCAGCAGCTCCCACGGACGGGGGGGCCCAGATACGCAGTATTTT.

The chain uses TRBV2 and TRBJ2-7; D gene uncertain. Trimming pared 8 bases from V and 2 bases from J, leaving 10 bases between. The germline gives CDR1 SNHLY, CDR2 FYNNEI. The CDR3 contains 12 residues. The CDR3 nucleotides are TGTGCCAGCCACGATCCCGCCTACGAGCAGTACTTC. Translated, it gives CASHDPAYEQYF.

This clonotype was observed a handful of times. CDR3 loop: CASSPSGEWIVSEQFF. CDR3 in DNA: TGTGCCAGTAGTCCTAGCGGGGAGTGGATCGTCAGTGAGCAGTTCTTC. The chain employs TRBV19 and TRBJ2-1; TRBD2 matches at 9 bases. This CDR3 contains 16 residues. The germline gives CDR1 LNHDA, CDR2 SQIVND (reference sequence). V was pared by 5 bases and J by 9 bases, with 14 bases of the junction left unmatched.

The chain uses TRBV3-1 and TRBJ2-3; 7 bases align to TRBD2. CDR3 size: 12 residues. The germline gives CDR1 LGHDT, CDR2 YNNKEL (reference sequence). The V gene end was trimmed by 4 bases and the J gene end by 10 bases; junction bases not matched to a gene: 5. The CDR3 coding sequence is TGTGCCAGCAGCCTCGAGCGGGACCCGCAGTATTTT. This sequence encodes CASSLERDPQYF.

Ten or more counts support this clonotype. The genes are TRBV27 and TRBJ2-3, with D unclear. The germline CDR1 and CDR2 sequences are MNHEY and SMNVEV (reference sequence). V was clipped by 6 bases and J by 2 bases, with 3 bases between them. The CDR3 covers 11 residues. Here the CDR3 reads CASRTTDTQYF. The CDR3 nucleotides are TGTGCCAGCAGGACCACAGATACGCAGTATTTT.

This clonotype was recorded a few times. The chain recombines TRBV5-6 with TRBJ2-7, with D possibly matching TRBD1 (6 bases). The CDR3 consists of 13 residues. V was shortened by 3 bases and J by 6 bases, with 13 bases between the two germline ends. Germline V CDR1 and CDR2: SGHDT, YYEEEE. CDR3 bases: TGTGCCAGCAGCTACAGGGAACGGAGCGAGCAGTACTTC. Translated, it gives CASSYRERSEQYF.

This clonotype was detected ten times or more. The chain combines TRBV5-1 with TRBJ2-7; no reliable D call. Trimming removed 2 bases at V and 6 bases at J, with 6 bases between. Germline values: CDR1 SGHRS, CDR2 YFSETQ. The CDR3 has 11 residues. The CDR3 bases are TGCGCCAGCAGCTTCAGATCCGAGCAGTACTTC. Its protein is CASSFRSEQYF.

There are many counts of this clonotype. V is TRBV5-1 and J is TRBJ2-1; 13 positions agree with TRBD2. The CDR3 is made up of 15 amino acids. Looked up from germline, CDR1 is SGHRS and CDR2 is YFSETQ. V lost 4 bases to trimming and J lost 8 bases; unmatched junction nucleotides: 6. CDR3 coding DNA: TGCGCCAGCAGCGTGACTAGCGGGGGGCAGTATGAGCAGTTCTTC. Translating gives CASSVTSGGQYEQFF.